This TCR beta chain was found in a study of identical twins (dated by TCRdb to about 2016). Regarding the complete study: The study deep-sequenced TCR alpha and beta repertoires from monozygotic twins, unrelated adults of various ages and cord blood to test whether fetal clonotypes persist. To rule out contamination, the twin experiments were replicated at different times with different library preparation protocols. Summary of the overall study and its limitations: Invariant T cells such as MAIT and iNKT could partly confound zero-insertion analyses, although diverse VJ usage argued against such confounding for most clonotypes. Fewer insertions were carried by abundant cord blood beta clonotypes, a similar but weaker trend appeared in young adult naive repertoires, and no such trend appeared in memory repertoires. A weaker excess of twin sharing was found in beta out-of-frame sequences because the signal-to-noise ratio was lowered by fewer shared sequences. In monozygotic twins, recombination models systematically underestimated out-of-frame TCR alpha sharing, but the models matched the sharing seen between unrelated individuals. Compared with coincidental sharing between unrelated individuals, out-of-frame TCR alpha sequences shared between twins showed an excess of sequences with low generation probability. Conclusions relied on cross-sectional statistical analysis, since the same donors could not be followed over many years.

Libraries were made using 5' RACE. TCRdb lists the instrument as Illumina HiSeq 2000. A universal primer binding site was added through template switching, and the final cDNA carried a unique molecular identifier so that TCR cDNA molecules could be counted accurately. Specific primers in the conserved constant-segment region were used to synthesize first-strand cDNA for the TCR alpha and beta chains. To control for contamination, each cDNA library was double barcoded with a SMART-Mk sample barcode plus Illumina barcodes. TruSeq adapter sequences and Illumina sample barcodes were added in two successive PCR steps. Sequencing of the TCR alpha and beta cDNA libraries was done on the Illumina HiSeq platform using custom primers. Per the authors' processing: Unique molecular identifiers were extracted from raw reads with MiGEC, and CDR3 positions were determined with MiXCR. Recombination models were inferred per individual with the repgenHMM and IGoR tools using an EM algorithm. Shared clonotypes were analyzed with the tcR package in R, and sharing was normalized by the product of cloneset sizes. To study raw recombination without the effects of thymic and clonal selection, out-of-frame nonproductive sequences were analyzed. In-frame beta chains were kept once TCRdb had trimmed the public reads at Q25 with fastp and called clones with MiXCR. Merged by CDR3 protein, the rows form single entries marked with the most common genes and DNA. The V and J calls were not made by the authors but by TCRdb's processing. This sample has approximately 530,000 distinct CDR3 sequences in its table, and around 20% of those were observed once. The ten largest account for around 0.47% of the sample.

For this chain, trimming is 6 bases at the V end and 2 bases at the J end, and the number of junction bases without a gene match is 8. The germline V gene (reference sequence) supplies CDR1 DFQATT and CDR2 SNEGSKA. The CDR3 sequence holds 14 residues, the cysteine and phenylalanine included. The DNA shown is the 42-base CDR3, in frame from base 1. Turning to this clonotype: It has no known antigen specificity. Base qualities are not recorded, but no much larger clone differs from it by a single base.

Every donor was a healthy Caucasian. The twin cohort comprised three pairs of female monozygotic twins, all aged about 18 to 29 years. CD4+ and CD8+ T cell populations were isolated with positive isolation kits from Invitrogen. In addition, the sample was reused for a study of yellow fever vaccine responses in identical twins. The second study also describes: The authors reported that the T cell response to vaccination in identical twins appeared partly convergent and partly personalized. The study precisely tracked vaccine-responding T cell clones in identical twins.

The rearranged chain carries TRBV20-1 and TRBJ2-7, and 9 bases in between align with TRBD2. Source material: CD4+ T cells sorted from blood. The clonotype comes from a woman aged 18-29 years in good health. CDR3 region: CSAISGRTAYEQYF. The DNA sequence is TGCAGTGCCATCAGCGGGAGGACCGCCTACGAGCAGTACTTC.